These 7 T cell receptor beta chains were sequenced from one sample in a study of a mutant IDH1 vaccine in newly diagnosed glioma. Profiling relied on immunoSEQ multiplex PCR, and the TCRdb table lists in-frame clones only, not all of them. Among some 60,000 clones, less than 90% were seen once, and the ten largest hold 3.2%. No antigen is known for these receptors. Time point here: week 47, end of study. One vaccine dose held 300 ug of mutant IDH1 20-mer peptide and came with topical imiquimod. The sample here was PBMCs, taken from a glioma patient whose treatment included an IDH1 peptide vaccine. The receptors shown here come from a woman aged 45-65 years with glioma.

This sequence joins TRBV9 and TRBJ1-4; D may be TRBD1 (5 bases). V gave up 0 bases and J gave up 2 bases, with 14 bases separating them. CDR1 is SGDLS, CDR2 YYNGEE, per germline. CDR3 length equals 17 residues. CDR3 amino acids: CASSVGEGRGTNEKLFF. The CDR3 DNA sequence: TGTGCCAGCAGCGTAGGAGAGGGGCGAGGGACTAATGAAAAACTGTTTTTT.

The CDR3 coding sequence is TGCGCCAGCAGTTCTACCGGGACAGGGGCGAAGGGCTACACCTTC. Translated, it gives CASSSTGTGAKGYTF. The genes are TRBV10-2 and TRBJ1-2, with 10 bases identical to TRBD1. From germline, CDR1 is WSHSY and CDR2 SAAADI. There are 15 residues in the CDR3. The J segment lost 8 bases and the V segment lost 5 bases, leaving 11 bases of the junction unmatched.

The chain employs TRBV2 and TRBJ1-2; maybe TRBD1 (5 bases). Germline V gives CDR1 SNHLY, CDR2 FYNNEI. This CDR3 has 14 residues. The CDR3 coding sequence is TGTGCTTCAACCCGCACAGGCGGAGTGCGGGGCTACACCTTC. It translates to CASTRTGGVRGYTF.

V gene TRBV28 combines with J gene TRBJ1-4; D is undetermined. The V gene's germline CDR1 is MDHEN and CDR2 SYDVKM. The CDR3 totals 16 residues. Between the trimmed V and J ends, which lost 2 bases and 0 bases, there was a span of 10 bases. Here the CDR3 reads CASSLEGLATNEKLFF. CDR3 in DNA: TGTGCCAGCAGTTTAGAGGGCCTTGCAACTAATGAAAAACTGTTTTTT.

The chain employs TRBV11-3 and TRBJ2-7; D gene ambiguous. Germline V gives CDR1 SGHNT, CDR2 YENEEA. V dropped 6 bases and J dropped 3 bases, with 12 bases sitting between them. The CDR3 is 13 amino acids. CDR3 bases: TGTGCCAGCAGGCGACGCGAGGACTACGAGCAGTACTTC. Encoded protein: CASRRREDYEQYF.

This clone was found a few times. This chain connects TRBV30 to TRBJ1-5; perhaps TRBD1 as D (5 bases). The CDR3 contains 13 residues. Germline CDR1 and CDR2: GTSNPN and SVGIG (reference sequence). Trimming removed 5 bases at V and 5 bases at J, with 13 bases between. DNA for the CDR3: TGTGCCTGGGGTGGGGGTCGAGATCAGCCCCAGCATTTT. It codes for CAWGGGRDQPQHF.

This rearrangement joins TRBV4-2 to TRBJ1-2; D is unresolved. The CDR3 has 13 residues. The V end was cut by 2 bases, the J end by 0 bases, with 4 bases between. CDR1 and CDR2 (germline): LGHNA, YNFKEQ. CDR3 in amino acids: CASSQLANYGYTF. The CDR3 DNA follows: TGTGCCAGCAGCCAATTAGCTAACTATGGCTACACCTTC.